This T cell receptor (beta chain) was captured by sequencing in a study of neoadjuvant nivolumab and ipilimumab in lung cancer. Using immunoSEQ multiplex PCR, the repertoire was profiled, and TCRdb retains in-frame clones only, with some absent. The table records tens of thousands of clones, 82% of them present only once. J gave up 3 bases and V 5 bases, and 3 bases lay outside the gene matches. CDR1 and CDR2 from the germline V gene are SEHNR and FQNEAQ (reference sequence). The CDR3 is 13 amino acids. Sequencing used peripheral blood, obtained before neoadjuvant nivolumab, alone or with ipilimumab. The TCR comes from an adult with non-small cell lung cancer. This rearrangement joins TRBV7-9 to TRBJ2-7; 8 bases map to TRBD2. The chain's CDR3 is CASSRGGDYEQYF. DNA of the CDR3: TGTGCCAGCAGCCGGGGGGGGGACTACGAGCAGTACTTC.